Listed below are T cell receptor beta chains from one sample, sequenced in a study of identical twins. From the 5' RACE reads, TCRdb called clonotypes with MiXCR, one entry per CDR3 protein. The table includes 400,000 to 550,000 distinct CDR3 sequences, approximately 22% detected once. These sequences were also reported in another study, on T cells expressing NK-cell markers.

Material for sequencing was CD4+ T cells sorted from blood. The receptors were gathered from a woman aged 18 to 35 in good health. Both conserved end residues are part of each CDR3. A D gene is named only where the DNA matches it firmly. Clone size is shown for a subset of rows, as once, few, many or a class of expanded clone.

16	few	TRBJ2-3	TRBV7-3	-	TGTGCCAGCAGCCCAAGTTCTAGCTCGAGCACAGATACGCAGTATTTT	CASSPSSSSSTDTQYF
15	few	TRBJ2-5	TRBV15	TRBD1	TGTGCCACCAGCCCTCACTCCGACAGGGGAGGGACCCAGTACTTC	CATSPHSDRGGTQYF
12	many	TRBJ2-7	TRBV10-3	TRBD2	TGTGCCGCGAGCGGGGGGGCCTACGAGCAGTACTTC	CAASGGAYEQYF
13	-	TRBJ1-1	TRBV20-1	-	TGCAGTGCCCCCGGGACAATAAACACTGAAGCTTTCTTT	CSAPGTINTEAFF
15	-	TRBJ2-7	TRBV5-6	TRBD2	TGTGCCAGCAGCAACCCAGGCAGCGGGGGGTACGAGCAGTACTTC	CASSNPGSGGYEQYF
13	many	TRBJ2-6	TRBV20-1	-	TGCAGTGCTAGACCTTCTGGGGCCAACGTCCTGACTTTC	CSARPSGANVLTF
15	few	TRBJ2-6	TRBV7-9	-	TGTGCCAGCAGCGGAAGGACAGTCACGGCCAACGTCCTGACTTTC	CASSGRTVTANVLTF
14	-	TRBJ2-2	TRBV7-3	-	TGTGCCAGCAGCGACGCCTTGAACACCGGGGAGCTGTTTTTT	CASSDALNTGELFF
14	few	TRBJ2-5	TRBV10-2	-	TGCGCCAGCCGAAAAGGGGGAGGGCAAGAGACCCAGTACTTC	CASRKGGGQETQYF
15	-	TRBJ2-1	TRBV18	-	TGTGCCAGCTCACCACCGATTAGTAGGGAGAGTGAGCAGTTCTTC	CASSPPISRESEQFF
13	-	TRBJ1-5	TRBV5-5	-	TGTGCCAGCAGCTTTGTCTCTGATCAGCCCCAGCATTTT	CASSFVSDQPQHF
16	-	TRBJ2-5	TRBV3-1	-	TGTGCCAGCAGCCAACCAAGACTATCTTCACCAGAGACCCAGTACTTC	CASSQPRLSSPETQYF
14	-	TRBJ2-7	TRBV4-2	-	TGTGCCAGCAGCCGAGAACGGGGCAACTACGAGCAGTACTTC	CASSRERGNYEQYF
17	-	TRBJ1-1	TRBV20-1	TRBD1	TGCAGTGCTTCTAGTACCGGGACAGGGGGAACCGTGGTGAAGGCTTTCTTT	CSASSTGTGGTVVKAFF
17	few	TRBJ2-1	TRBV5-5	TRBD2	TGTGCCAGCAGCTTGGGCCGGGGAGCGGGAGGTTACAATGAGCAGTTCTTC	CASSLGRGAGGYNEQFF
13	-	TRBJ2-5	TRBV7-9	-	TGTGCCAGCTCTTGGGGGGAGAGAGAGACCCAGTACTTC	CASSWGERETQYF
14	few	TRBJ2-1	TRBV5-5	-	TGTGCCAGCTCGGGGGCCCTGGATTGGGGTGAGCAGTTCTTC	CASSGALDWGEQFF
16	few	TRBJ2-3	TRBV5-1	TRBD2	TGCGCCAGCAGCTTGATGGCTAGCGGGGGGACAGACACGCAGTATTTT	CASSLMASGGTDTQYF
14	-	TRBJ2-1	TRBV20-1	-	TGCAGTGCTAGAGATATGGGAGCATTGAATGAGCAGTTCTTC	CSARDMGALNEQFF
13	-	TRBJ2-7	TRBV10-3	-	TGTGCCATGAAAGACGGGGGATCCTACGAGCAGTACTTC	CAMKDGGSYEQYF
15	-	TRBJ2-5	TRBV18	-	TGTGCCAGCTCACCCCGGGACACGGGGCAAGAGACCCAGTACTTC	CASSPRDTGQETQYF
14	-	TRBJ2-1	TRBV6-1	TRBD2	TGTGCCAGCAGCCTACTAGCGGGAGTCGGGGAGCAGTTCTTC	CASSLLAGVGEQFF
16	-	TRBJ2-5	TRBV9	TRBD2	TGTGCCAGCAGCAGACGACTAGCGGGAGGAATAGAGACCCAGTACTTC	CASSRRLAGGIETQYF
12	many	TRBJ2-3	TRBV29-1	-	TGCAGCGTTGCGGAGAACACAGATACGCAGTATTTT	CSVAENTDTQYF
15	many	TRBJ1-1	TRBV20-1	-	TGCAGTGCTAGTCCCTGGACAGTTTCGGGCACTGAAGCTTTCTTT	CSASPWTVSGTEAFF
15	many	TRBJ1-5	TRBV5-1	-	TGCGCCAGCAGCCCGGACACGCATAGCAATCAGCCCCAGCATTTT	CASSPDTHSNQPQHF
16	-	TRBJ2-4	TRBV5-6	-	TGTGCCAGCAGCTTGGGTATCCGAGTAGCCAAAAACATTCAGTACTTC	CASSLGIRVAKNIQYF
17	-	TRBJ2-3	TRBV5-1	-	TGCGCCAGCAGCTTGTCCCGGACAGTTTCTAGCACAGATACGCAGTATTTT	CASSLSRTVSSTDTQYF
13	-	TRBJ2-2	TRBV5-4	TRBD2	TGTGCCAGCAGCTTGGATAGCGGGGGGGAGCTGTTTTTT	CASSLDSGGELFF
14	-	TRBJ2-7	TRBV6-1	-	TGTGCCAGCAGTATCGCCGGGACCGGATACGAGCAGTACTTC	CASSIAGTGYEQYF
13	-	TRBJ2-7	TRBV20-1	-	TGCAGTGCTAAACAGGGAAGAGCCTACGAGCAGTACTTC	CSAKQGRAYEQYF
12	-	TRBJ2-7	TRBV20-1	TRBD2	TGCAGCCCGACTAGCGGGATATACGAGCAGTACTTC	CSPTSGIYEQYF
13	few	TRBJ2-5	TRBV10-3	TRBD2	TGTGCCACCAGGACTAGTTCAGGAGAGACCCAGTACTTC	CATRTSSGETQYF
16	many	TRBJ2-7	TRBV12-3/TRBV12-4	TRBD2	TGTGCCAGCAGTTTGGGAGGGCGGACCCAAGGCTACGAGCAGTACTTC	CASSLGGRTQGYEQYF
15	-	TRBJ2-3	TRBV9	TRBD2	TGTGCCAGCAGTTCGTCCGGGAGGGTTGGTGATACGCAGTATTTT	CASSSSGRVGDTQYF
13	-	TRBJ1-6	TRBV7-2	-	TGTGCCAGCAGCCCGCTCCAGAATTCACCCCTCCACTTT	CASSPLQNSPLHF
15	many	TRBJ2-5	TRBV7-2	-	TGTGCCAGCAGCTTGGGCCTGGCGGTCCAAGAGACCCAGTACTTC	CASSLGLAVQETQYF
16	few	TRBJ2-7	TRBV6-5	TRBD2	TGTGCCAGCAGTTCTCGTTCGGGGGGGCTGGATGTCGAGCAGTACTTC	CASSSRSGGLDVEQYF
18	few	TRBJ2-1	TRBV5-1	-	TGCGCCAGCAGCTTGGCCCCCGCGACTTTTCCCACCCGGGGTGAGCAGTTCTTC	CASSLAPATFPTRGEQFF
15	-	TRBJ2-3	TRBV6-1	-	TGTGCCAGCAGTGAAGTCCCCGGAATCACAGATACGCAGTATTTT	CASSEVPGITDTQYF
12	few	TRBJ1-1	TRBV10-3	-	TGTGCCATCAGGGGCACCCGGGGTGAAGCTTTCTTT	CAIRGTRGEAFF
12	-	TRBJ2-7	TRBV7-9	-	TGTGCCAGCAGCTACAACTCCTACGAGCAGTACTTC	CASSYNSYEQYF
13	-	TRBJ1-6	TRBV29-1	TRBD1	TGCAGCGCCAGGGGGGGGAGGAATTCACCCCTCCACTTT	CSARGGRNSPLHF
14	few	TRBJ2-7	TRBV11-2	-	TGTGCCAGCAGCTACGACAGGGGAGGGACCGAGCAGTACTTC	CASSYDRGGTEQYF
18	-	TRBJ2-5	TRBV11-2	TRBD2	TGTGCCAGCAGCTTAGGGATGGTGCTAGCGGGAAAGGAAGAGACCCAGTACTTC	CASSLGMVLAGKEETQYF
13	-	TRBJ2-5	TRBV7-7	-	TGTGCCAGCAGCTTCGTAGATCAAGAGACCCAGTACTTC	CASSFVDQETQYF
15	-	TRBJ2-3	TRBV9	TRBD2	TGTGCCAGCAGCGTAGAGCGGGGGGCTGCAGATACGCAGTATTTT	CASSVERGAADTQYF